This T cell receptor (beta chain) is from a study of identical twins. Every donor was a healthy Caucasian. Deletions cut 6 bases from V and 6 bases from J, with 25 bases between. The CDR3 spans 17 residues. CDR1 and CDR2 from the germline V gene are KGHSH and LQKENI. TCRdb re-analysed the 5' RACE reads in MiXCR, keeping a single row per CDR3 protein. Of about 220,000 distinct CDR3 sequences listed, over 5% are singletons. The same sample was also used in a study of T cells expressing NK-cell markers. As that report states: Sequencing covered eight donors, seven HCMV-seropositive and one seronegative. About 1.0-7.5% of CD8+ T cells in about six donors belonged to dominant NKG2C+ clonotypes.

The rearrangement joins TRBV18 to TRBJ2-3; D unclear. Sample: CD8+ T cells sorted from blood. The sequence came from a woman in her late teens or twenties in good health. DNA of the CDR3: TGTGCCAGCTCTCCTACTTTATATACAGACCCGCGGGATACGCAGTATTTT. This codes for CASSPTLYTDPRDTQYF.